This T cell receptor (beta chain) is drawn from a study of response to subunit inactivated influenza vaccine (dated by TCRdb to 2016 to 2019). Background for the entire study: Deep quantitative T cell receptor repertoire profiling was used in the study to track responses to a trivalent subunit inactivated influenza vaccine.

This clonotype was seen more than once but under ten times. Its antigen is unknown. Within one base of it there is no much larger clone, and no base qualities were kept. General study outcomes and caveats: The authors proposed that each seasonal influenza vaccination may bring in only a limited number of new T cells.

V loses 3 bases, J loses 7 bases, and the germline ends lie 7 bases apart. The CDR3, cysteine through phenylalanine, is 11 amino acids long. CDR3 DNA is the only sequence kept; it has 33 bases, read in frame from the first base. Per the germline V gene (reference sequence), DFQATT is the CDR1 and SNEGSKA is the CDR2. The method was RT-PCR. The instrument was an Illumina HiSeq 2500. TCRdb passed the public sequencing reads through fastp at Q25 and MiXCR, retaining productive beta sequences. CDR3 protein sequences are deduplicated, and each keeps its most common genes and DNA. The sample table lists more than 550,000 distinct CDR3 sequences, around 11% of them with a count of one. 10% to 13% of the sample rests with the top ten.

The sequencing used PBMCs from blood, collected on the day of vaccination. Recombination joined TRBV20-1 with TRBJ2-1; the D gene assignment is ambiguous. The clonotype comes from a man aged 50-60 years who received an inactivated influenza vaccine. Donor details come from another sample of the same person, matched by shared clones. Read as DNA, the sequence is TGCAGTGCTAGGCCAACGAATGAGCAGTTCTTC. Translated, it reads CSARPTNEQFF.